This TCR beta chain was captured in a study of post-analysis software for immune sequencing data. Study at large: Recorded disease courses covered relapsing-remitting, secondary progressive and progressive-relapsing multiple sclerosis. Some patients had no subtype annotation. Study-level results: Clustering by F measure revealed strong co-clustering among samples prepared together in one batch. Controls showed lower frequencies than patients for several TRBV segments, and TRBV5-6, TRBV5-1 and TRBV20-1 were among these. In multiple sclerosis, normalized Chao1 diversity was significantly below that of controls.

Prepared libraries of TCR beta cDNA carried unique molecular identifiers. T cells, roughly 0.95 to 10 million of them, yielded about half a million cDNA molecules. MiXCR, applied by TCRdb to the PCR reads, yields one record per CDR3 protein. The sample carries about 820,000 distinct CDR3 sequences, 53% recorded once. Worth noting for this clonotype: Its antigen is currently unknown.

Germline CDR1 and CDR2: MNHEY and SMNVEV (reference sequence). The CDR3 is 15 amino acids. With 3 bases removed from V and 1 base from J, the gap between germline ends came to 13 bases. The J gene is TRBJ2-7, the V gene TRBV27; D gene unclear. Sequencing used blood. This clonotype was sampled from a girl aged 5-17 years with multiple sclerosis. The CDR3 reads CASSFSGGRSYEQYF. The CDR3 coding sequence is TGTGCCAGCAGTTTTTCCGGCGGCCGTTCCTACGAGCAGTACTTC.